This entry features one TCR beta chain sequence. Ten or more counts support this clonotype. Its antigen remains undetermined. Per-nucleotide qualities are absent, and no much larger clonotype sits a single base away. The library was obtained by PCR. Sequencing took place on an Illumina HiSeq 2500. Molecular barcoding was employed in the preparation of TCR libraries, with unique molecular identifiers being used to normalize TCRbeta repertoire quantification. Using fastp trimming at Q25 and MiXCR clonotype assembly, TCRdb reanalyzed the public sequencing data and kept in-frame beta chains. Each entry is one CDR3 protein sequence, shown with its most common DNA and genes. The table for this sample lists around 360,000 distinct CDR3 sequences; 10% of them were counted only once. The ten largest clones take up approximately 2.3% of the sample. The data were obtained in a study of T-cell reconstitution after alpha-beta-depleted transplantation in children (dated by TCRdb to 2016 to 2017). A note on the overall study: The study quantitatively tracked T-cell immune reconstitution after TCRalphabeta/CD19-depleted allogeneic hematopoietic cell transplantation in children using TCR repertoire profiling.

V and J are trimmed by 3 bases and 3 bases, and the gene matches miss 0 bases of the junction. For CDR1 and CDR2, the germline V gene lists SGHRS and YFSETQ. Counted from cysteine to phenylalanine, this CDR3 has 12 amino acids. Only the CDR3 DNA is retained, 36 bases long and in frame from the first base. Rearrangement joined TRBV5-1 to TRBJ2-7, with 7 central nucleotides matching TRBD1. Sample: PBMCs from the stem cell graft donor, taken from the stem cell graft. The origin of this receptor is a human donor who donated a stem cell graft to a child with acute lymphoblastic leukemia. Read as DNA, the sequence is TGCGCCAGCAGCTGGGACAGCTACGAGCAGTACTTC. This yields the protein CASSWDSYEQYF.